A single sample is the source of the 8 T cell receptor beta chains below, sequenced in a study of cytomegalovirus exposure and HLA in healthy donors. Clones were read by immunoSEQ multiplex PCR, and TCRdb kept only the in-frame ones, dropping some. The data contain some 170,000 clones, about 95% of them seen just once; the ten biggest clones take up more than 0.7%. The specimen was PBMCs. Receptors were obtained from a woman in her late teens or twenties in good health and CMV-seronegative.

V is TRBV4-1 and J is TRBJ2-1; D may be TRBD1 (7 bases). This CDR3 contains 19 residues. Per the germline V gene, CDR1 is MGHRA and CDR2 is YSYEKL. V was clipped by 1 base and J by 4 bases, with 23 bases between them. This CDR3 is CASSQVKWVRDSLYNEQFF. CDR3 nucleotide sequence: TGCGCCAGCAGCCAAGTCAAGTGGGTGCGGGACAGCCTGTACAATGAGCAGTTCTTC.

This clone was recorded only once. The V and J genes are TRBV4-2 and TRBJ2-3; the match to TRBD2 covers 14 bases. Losses at the gene ends were 3 bases for V and 0 bases for J; bases not matched to a gene: 14. CDR1 LGHNA and CDR2 YNFKEQ come from the germline V gene. This CDR3 is 21 amino acids long. CDR3 protein: CASSQGLAGALVGLSTDTQYF. DNA of the CDR3: TGTGCCAGCAGCCAGGGACTAGCGGGGGCCCTGGTGGGTTTAAGCACAGATACGCAGTATTTT.

V is TRBV5-1 and J is TRBJ2-3, with D possibly TRBD2 on 6 matching bases. Germline V gene sequence: CDR1 SGHRS, CDR2 YFSETQ. This CDR3 is 14 amino acids long. V was shortened by 0 bases and J by 4 bases, with 9 bases between the two germline ends. CDR3 residues: CASSLGGVPDTQYF. For the CDR3, the DNA is TGCGCCAGCAGCTTGGGCGGGGTCCCAGATACGCAGTATTTT. Filled out from reference TRBV5-1 and TRBJ2-3, the complete variable domain reads KAGVTQTPRYLIKTRGQQVTLSCSPISGHRSVSWYQQTPGQGLQFLFEYFSETQRNKGNFPGRFSGRQFSNSRSEMNVSTLELGDSALYLCASSLGGVPDTQYFGPGTRLTVL.

The chain recombines TRBV6-4 with TRBJ2-1, with a weak D call TRBD2 (7 bases). The V end lost 8 bases, the J end lost 5 bases, and 19 bases lay between the germline ends. Germline assignment: CDR1 MRHNA and CDR2 SNTAGT. The CDR3 has 15 residues. The CDR3 reads CASSGGGLGDNEQFF. The DNA of the CDR3 is TGTGCCAGCTCTGGCGGGGGCCTCGGGGACAATGAGCAGTTCTTC.

This clone was detected once. The chain couples TRBV4-2 to TRBJ2-3; D is unclear. The germline V gene encodes CDR1 LGHNA and CDR2 YNFKEQ. The CDR3 has 14 residues. The V end lost 0 bases, the J end lost 6 bases, and 10 bases lay between the germline ends. CDR3 amino acids: CASSQDTAQDTQYF. CDR3 bases: TGTGCCAGCAGCCAAGACACGGCACAGGATACGCAGTATTTT.

The CDR3 here is CASSLGRGGQGEQYF. The CDR3 coding sequence is TGTGCCAGCAGCTTAGGGCGCGGGGGGCAGGGCGAGCAGTACTTC. This chain joins TRBV7-6 and TRBJ2-7, with 8 positions matching TRBD2. CDR1 SGHVS and CDR2 FNYEAQ come from the germline V gene. V was pared by 1 base and J by 6 bases, with 8 bases of the junction left unmatched. This CDR3 contains 15 residues. Looking up the rest from reference TRBV7-6 and TRBJ2-7 gives the full variable domain: GAGVSQSPRYKVTKRGQDVALRCDPISGHVSLYWYRQALGQGPEFLTYFNYEAQQDKSGLPNDRFSAERPEGSISTLTIQRTEQRDSAMYRCASSLGRGGQGEQYFGPGTRLTVT.

This chain links TRBV4-2 with TRBJ1-4, with 7 bases lining up with TRBD1. The CDR3 consists of 13 residues. V gave up 10 bases and J gave up 5 bases; unmatched junction bases: 7. Germline V gene data show CDR1 as LGHNA and CDR2 as YNFKEQ. CDR3 loop: CATSTGRNEKLFF. The DNA of the CDR3 is TGTGCCACCTCGACAGGGCGAAATGAAAAACTGTTTTTT.

The genes are TRBV11-2 and TRBJ1-4; 9 bases line up with TRBD1. Germline-derived CDR1 and CDR2 are SGHAT and FQNNGV. The J segment lost 5 bases and the V segment lost 5 bases, leaving 6 bases of the junction unmatched. This CDR3 is 15 amino acids long. This chain's CDR3 is CASSKIGTGNEKLFF. In DNA, the CDR3 is TGTGCCAGCAGCAAGATCGGGACAGGGAATGAAAAACTGTTTTTT.